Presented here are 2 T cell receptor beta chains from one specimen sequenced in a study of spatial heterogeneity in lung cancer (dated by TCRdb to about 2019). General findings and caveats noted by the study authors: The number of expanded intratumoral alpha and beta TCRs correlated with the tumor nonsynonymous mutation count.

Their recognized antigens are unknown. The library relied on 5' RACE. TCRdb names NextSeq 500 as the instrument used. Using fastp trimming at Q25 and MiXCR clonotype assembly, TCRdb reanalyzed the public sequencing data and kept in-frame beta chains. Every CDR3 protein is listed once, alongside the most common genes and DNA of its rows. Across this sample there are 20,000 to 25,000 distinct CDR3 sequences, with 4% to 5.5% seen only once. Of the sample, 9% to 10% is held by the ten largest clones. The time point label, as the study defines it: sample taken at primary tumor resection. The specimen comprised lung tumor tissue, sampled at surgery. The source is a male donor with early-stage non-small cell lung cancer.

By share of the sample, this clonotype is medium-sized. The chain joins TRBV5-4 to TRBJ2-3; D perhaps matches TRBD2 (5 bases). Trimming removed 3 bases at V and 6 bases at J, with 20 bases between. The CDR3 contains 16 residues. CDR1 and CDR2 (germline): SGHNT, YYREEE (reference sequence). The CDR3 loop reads CASSSSGAGLKDTQYF. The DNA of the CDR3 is TGTGCCAGCAGCTCTTCCGGCGCGGGTCTAAAGGATACGCAGTATTTT.

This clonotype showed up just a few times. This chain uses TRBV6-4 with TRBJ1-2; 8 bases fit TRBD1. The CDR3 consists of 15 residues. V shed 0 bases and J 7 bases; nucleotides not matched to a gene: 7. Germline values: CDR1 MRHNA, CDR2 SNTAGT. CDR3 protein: CASSDSYTGGGGYTF. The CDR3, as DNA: TGTGCCAGCAGTGACTCCTATACAGGGGGTGGTGGCTACACCTTC.